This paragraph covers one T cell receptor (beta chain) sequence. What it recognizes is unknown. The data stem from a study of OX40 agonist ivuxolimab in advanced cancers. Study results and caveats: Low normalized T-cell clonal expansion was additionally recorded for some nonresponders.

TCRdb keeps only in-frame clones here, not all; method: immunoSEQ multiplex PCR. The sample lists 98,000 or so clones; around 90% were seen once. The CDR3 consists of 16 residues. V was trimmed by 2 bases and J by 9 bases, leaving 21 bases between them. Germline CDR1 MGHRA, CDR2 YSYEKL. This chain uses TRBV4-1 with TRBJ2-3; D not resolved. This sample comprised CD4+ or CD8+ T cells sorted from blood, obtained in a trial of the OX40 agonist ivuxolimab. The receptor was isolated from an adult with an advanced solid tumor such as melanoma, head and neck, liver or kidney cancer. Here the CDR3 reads CASSQNTGPLSRTQYF. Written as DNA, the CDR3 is TGCGCCAGCAGCCAAAATACCGGACCACTCTCGCGGACGCAGTATTTT.